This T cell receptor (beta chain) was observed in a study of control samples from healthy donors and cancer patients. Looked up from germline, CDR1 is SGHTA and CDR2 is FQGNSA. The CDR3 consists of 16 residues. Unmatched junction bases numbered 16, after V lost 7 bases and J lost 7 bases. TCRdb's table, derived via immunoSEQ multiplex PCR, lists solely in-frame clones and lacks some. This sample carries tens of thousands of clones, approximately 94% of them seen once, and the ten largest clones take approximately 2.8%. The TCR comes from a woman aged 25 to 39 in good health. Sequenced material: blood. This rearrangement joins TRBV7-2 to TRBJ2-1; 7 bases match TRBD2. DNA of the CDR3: TGTGCCAGCATCCGACCGGGGAGGGGCGGAGGGAATGAGCAGTTCTTC. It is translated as CASIRPGRGGGNEQFF.